The source of this TCR beta chain is a study of glioma-infiltrating T cells after dendritic cell vaccination. The primer mix had 60 V beta and 13 J beta primers. Measured with immunoSEQ multiplex PCR; TCRdb has only the in-frame clones, and not every one. The sample contains roughly 100,000 clones, about four fifths of which appear only once. This TCR derives from a human donor with glioblastoma. The sequenced sample was blood, obtained before dendritic cell vaccination.

The CDR3 protein is CASSEMMTETSGNTIYF. In DNA form, the CDR3 reads TGTGCCAGCAGTGAAATGATGACAGAAACCTCTGGAAACACCATATATTTT. The chain combines TRBV6-1 with TRBJ1-3; tentatively, D is TRBD1 (5 bases). The ends were cut back, 2 bases at V and 0 bases at J, with 14 bases in the middle. Germline V lookup: CDR1 MNHNS, CDR2 SASEGT. CDR3 length equals 17 residues.